This is a list of T cell receptor beta chains from one sample in a study of blood T cell repertoires in COVID-19. Generated by immunoSEQ multiplex PCR, the TCRdb table keeps only in-frame clones and is missing some. This table has under 350,000 clones, 89% appearing once. Sequences were obtained from PBMCs or T cells enriched from blood (not recorded which). The receptors were gathered from a woman aged 55-69 years who had recovered from COVID-19. The CDR3 runs from the conserved cysteine through the conserved F or W. A D gene is named only where the DNA matches it firmly. A clone size is listed for some rows: how often the clone was seen (once, few, many), or a class if it is expanded.

>TRBJ1-4|TRBV7-8|NA|once
CASSLGGDRKLFF
TGTGCCAGCAGCTTAGGCGGGGATCGGAAACTGTTTTTT
>TRBJ1-1|TRBV6-4|NA|NA
CASRLQGNTEAFF
TGTGCCAGCAGACTCCAGGGTAACACTGAAGCTTTCTTT
>TRBJ2-3|TRBV12-3/TRBV12-4|TRBD1|NA
CASSWGPGTAQYF
TGTGCCAGCAGTTGGGGTCCGGGGACAGCGCAGTATTTT
>TRBJ2-1|TRBV27|TRBD2|NA
CASSFTGLAGGPHRYNEQFF
TGTGCCAGCAGTTTCACCGGACTAGCGGGAGGGCCCCATAGGTACAATGAGCAGTTCTTC
>TRBJ2-5|TRBV7-9|TRBD2|NA
CASSPGLALETQYF
TGTGCCAGCAGCCCGGGACTAGCGCTGGAGACCCAGTACTTC
>TRBJ1-4|TRBV18|NA|NA
CASSPTGGAGNEKLFF
TGTGCCAGCTCACCCACCGGGGGGGCGGGTAACGAAAAACTGTTTTTT
>TRBJ1-6|TRBV27|NA|NA
CASSLVLAYNSPLHF
TGTGCCAGCAGTTTAGTACTGGCCTATAATTCACCCCTCCACTTT
>TRBJ1-4|TRBV5-1|NA|NA
CASSPQTNEKLFF
TGCGCCAGCAGTCCTCAGACTAATGAAAAACTGTTTTTT
>TRBJ2-2|TRBV7-9|TRBD2|NA
CASSPAGTPGELFF
TGTGCCAGCAGCCCAGCGGGGACCCCCGGGGAGCTGTTTTTT
>TRBJ1-2|TRBV3-1/TRBV3-2|NA|NA
CASSQDWAVDYGYTF
TGTGCCAGCAGCCAAGATTGGGCAGTCGACTATGGCTACACCTTC
>TRBJ2-3|TRBV7-8|TRBD2|NA
CASSQGLAGADTQYF
TGTGCCAGCAGCCAAGGGCTAGCGGGGGCAGATACGCAGTATTTT
>TRBJ1-1|TRBV5-1|TRBD1|NA
CASSWGQGNTEAFF
TGCGCCAGCAGCTGGGGACAGGGGAACACTGAAGCTTTCTTT
>TRBJ2-3|TRBV7-8|NA|NA
CASSPYIRDTQYF
TGTGCCAGCAGCCCGTATATCCGAGATACGCAGTATTTT
>TRBJ1-6|TRBV7-9|NA|NA
CASSSTAIDSPLHF
TGTGCCAGCAGCTCCACAGCTATAGATTCACCCCTCCACTTT
>TRBJ2-7|TRBV3-1/TRBV3-2|NA|NA
CASSQGPGVPYEQYF
TGTGCCAGCAGCCAAGGTCCAGGGGTACCATACGAGCAGTACTTC
>TRBJ1-5|TRBV4-1|NA|NA
CASSQPPGQPQHF
TGCGCCAGCAGCCAGCCCCCCGGTCAGCCCCAGCATTTT